This T cell receptor (beta chain) derives from a study of cytomegalovirus exposure and HLA in healthy donors. With 60 Vbeta and 13 Jbeta primers, the PCR was carried out. Generated by immunoSEQ multiplex PCR, the TCRdb table keeps only in-frame clones and is missing some. The sample lists about 140,000 clones, 80% occurring once. J lost 0 bases, V lost 7 bases, and 9 bases had no gene match. The CDR3 runs to 15 residues. Germline CDR1 and CDR2: MNHEY and SVGAGI. This sequence was found in a male donor in good health and CMV-seropositive. This chain joins TRBV6-5 and TRBJ2-7; 7 bases agree with TRBD1. The sample consisted of PBMCs. The CDR3 bases are TGTGCCAGCACCGCAGGGGGTACCAACTCCTACGAGCAGTACTTC. Translating it yields CASTAGGTNSYEQYF.